These 5 T cell receptor beta chains share one sample of origin, sequenced in a study of T cell responses to AZD1222 COVID-19 vaccine. The protocol was immunoSEQ multiplex PCR, while the TCRdb copy is restricted to in-frame clones and leaves out a portion. The sample has 65,000 to 75,000 clones, approximately 81% seen once. The sequencing used peripheral blood, collected on day 0 of AZD1222 vaccination. These receptors all stem from an adult in good health.

The CDR3 reads CASSESGQAYEQYF. CDR3 DNA sequence: TGTGCCAGCAGTGAATCTGGGCAGGCCTACGAGCAGTACTTC. The chain combines TRBV2 with TRBJ2-7; D is unclear. CDR1 and CDR2 from the germline V gene are SNHLY and FYNNEI. Trimming took 2 bases from V and 2 from J, leaving 10 bases between them. The CDR3 consists of 14 residues.

The chain couples TRBV6-6 to TRBJ1-2; D perhaps matches TRBD1 (6 bases). The germline V and J ends were trimmed by 2 bases and 3 bases, with 10 bases remaining between them. The CDR3 length is 14 residues. Germline V gene lookup returns CDR1 MNHNY and CDR2 SVGAGI (reference sequence). The CDR3 DNA reads as TGTGCCAGCAGTTACCAGGGGAAGGACTATGGCTACACCTTC. Translating gives CASSYQGKDYGYTF.

The chain recombines TRBV29-1 with TRBJ1-2, with D unclear. Trimming took 0 bases from V and 8 from J, leaving 4 bases between them. The CDR3 runs 10 residues. Germline CDR1 SQVTM, CDR2 ANQGSEA. The CDR3 sequence: CSVEDWGYTF. CDR3 sequence (DNA): TGCAGCGTTGAAGATTGGGGCTACACCTTC.

V is TRBV29-1 and J is TRBJ2-5; tentative D call: TRBD1 (6 bases). Germline assignment: CDR1 SQVTM and CDR2 ANQGSEA. The V and J ends lost 6 bases and 5 bases respectively, with 16 bases between them. The CDR3 contains 13 residues. The CDR3 sequence: CSVGAEPLETQYF. CDR3 nucleotides: TGCAGCGTGGGGGCGGAACCCCTGGAGACCCAGTACTTC. Complete variable domain (other parts from reference TRBV29-1 and TRBJ2-5): SAVISQKPSRDICQRGTSLTIQCQVDSQVTMMFWYRQQPGQSLTLIATANQGSEATYESGFVIDKFPISRPNLTFSTLTVSNMSPEDSSIYLCSVGAEPLETQYFGPGTRLLVL.

The genes are TRBV19 and TRBJ2-2, with D hard to call. Trimming removed 1 base at V and 7 bases at J, with 4 bases between. CDR3 length: 12 amino acids. Germline V gene sequence: CDR1 LNHDA, CDR2 SQIVND (reference sequence). The DNA of the CDR3 is TGTGCCAGTAGTATAGGGGTCGGGGAGCTGTTTTTT. This codes for CASSIGVGELFF. The full variable domain, with the rest looked up from reference TRBV19 and TRBJ2-2, is DGGITQSPKYLFRKEGQNVTLSCEQNLNHDAMYWYRQDPGQGLRLIYYSQIVNDFQKGDIAEGYSVSREKKESFPLTVTSAQKNPTAFYLCASSIGVGELFFGEGSRLTVL.